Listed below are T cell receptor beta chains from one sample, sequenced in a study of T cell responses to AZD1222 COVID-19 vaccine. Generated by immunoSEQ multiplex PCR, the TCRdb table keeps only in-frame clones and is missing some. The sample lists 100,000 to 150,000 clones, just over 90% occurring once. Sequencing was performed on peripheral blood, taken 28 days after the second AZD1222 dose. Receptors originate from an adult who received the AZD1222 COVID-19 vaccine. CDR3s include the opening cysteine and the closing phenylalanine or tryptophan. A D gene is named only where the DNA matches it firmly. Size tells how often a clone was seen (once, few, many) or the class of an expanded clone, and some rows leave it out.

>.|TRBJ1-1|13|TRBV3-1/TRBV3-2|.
TGTGCCAGCAGCCAAGATCTTAAGACTAGGGCTTTCTTT
CASSQDLKTRAFF
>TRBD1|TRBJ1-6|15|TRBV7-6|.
TGTGCCAGCAGCTTCGACCCGGGACAGAATTCACCCCTCCACTTT
CASSFDPGQNSPLHF
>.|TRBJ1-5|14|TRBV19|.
TGTGCCAGTAGTCCAGACTTGAGCAATCAGCCCCAGCATTTT
CASSPDLSNQPQHF
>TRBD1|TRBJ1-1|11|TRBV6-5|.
TGTGCCAGCAGGGGGACAGGAGAGGCTTTCTTT
CASRGTGEAFF
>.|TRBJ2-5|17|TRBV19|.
TGTGCCAGTACCCCAAGGAGGGGGACGGCTGACCAAGAGACCCAGTACTTC
CASTPRRGTADQETQYF
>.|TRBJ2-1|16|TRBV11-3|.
TGTGCCAGCAGCTTAGGACTCACTACTACCTACAATGAGCAGTTCTTC
CASSLGLTTTYNEQFF
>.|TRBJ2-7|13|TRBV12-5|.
TGTGCTAGTGGTTACAGGTCCTCCTACGAGCAGTACTTC
CASGYRSSYEQYF
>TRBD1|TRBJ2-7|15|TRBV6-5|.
TGTGCCAGCAGGGAGTACCGGGACAGGTCCTACGAGCAGTACTTC
CASREYRDRSYEQYF
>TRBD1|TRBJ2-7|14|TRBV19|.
TGTGCCAGTAGTACACAACAGGGGGTTTACGAGCAGTACTTC
CASSTQQGVYEQYF
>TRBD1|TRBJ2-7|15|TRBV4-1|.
TGCGCCAGCACTCCGGGACAGGGAGAGGGTTACGAGCAGTACTTC
CASTPGQGEGYEQYF
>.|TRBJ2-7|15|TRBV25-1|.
TGTGCCAGCAGTGAATCCATCCTGTCGACGGACGAGCAGTACTTC
CASSESILSTDEQYF
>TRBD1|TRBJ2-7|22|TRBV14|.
TGTGCCAGCAGCCAAGAGGGGCTTCGAGGGACAGAGCGAAACCGTGGGTCCTACGAGCAGTACTTC
CASSQEGLRGTERNRGSYEQYF
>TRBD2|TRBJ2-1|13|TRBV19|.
TGTGCCAGTAGTATAGTCCGGGAGGGAGGGCAGTTCTTC
CASSIVREGGQFF
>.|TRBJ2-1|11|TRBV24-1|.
TGTGCCACCAGTGCAAACAATGAGCAGTTCTTC
CATSANNEQFF
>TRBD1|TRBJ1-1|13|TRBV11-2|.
TGTGCCAGCAGCTTCGACAGGGTCACTGAAGCTTTCTTT
CASSFDRVTEAFF
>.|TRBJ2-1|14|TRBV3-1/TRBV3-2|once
TGTGCCAGCAGCCAATATCGTGTGAAAAATGAGCAGTTCTTC
CASSQYRVKNEQFF